The 16 T cell receptor beta chains given below trace back to one sample, sequenced in a study of cytomegalovirus exposure and HLA in healthy donors (dated 2017 in TCRdb). Libraries were prepared through the immunoSEQ multiplex PCR assay. For the multiplex PCR, a mixture combining 60 forward primers for TCR Vbeta segments and 13 reverse primers for TCR Jbeta segments was used. Drawn from immuneACCESS, this table holds only the in-frame rearrangements with V and J called that TCRdb kept. Clones are partly lost; checked studies trace under half to an unresolved V gene and leave the rest unexplained. The sample records 130,000 to 150,000 clones, 80% of which are singletons. Approximately 5.1% of the sample belongs to the ten largest clones. Material: PBMCs. The receptor set was obtained from a male donor in good health and CMV-seronegative.

Details on this clone: Other DNA sequences in this specimen translate into the identical CDR3. The chain uses TRBV2 and TRBJ1-2; 7 bases match TRBD1. The CDR3 has 15 residues. Germline CDR1 SNHLY, CDR2 FYNNEI. J lost 5 bases, V lost 8 bases, and 14 bases had no gene match. The CDR3 DNA reads as TGTGCCAGCTCTAGGGGGCAGGGGTATTCTTATGGCTACACCTTC. This gives the protein CASSRGQGYSYGYTF.

J is TRBJ2-3 and V is TRBV5-1, with D possibly matching TRBD1 (5 bases). This CDR3 has 15 amino acids. CDR1 is SGHRS, CDR2 YFSETQ, per germline. V lost 2 bases and J lost 6, with 16 bases in between. In DNA form, the CDR3 reads TGCGCCAGCAGCTTAAGGGGATCCAATGGGGATACGCAGTATTTT. Amino acid sequence: CASSLRGSNGDTQYF.

This clone was observed a handful of times. At one boundary the junction diverges from the germline segment, which might be a read error. V and J are TRBV7-9 and TRBJ1-1; D unresolved. CDR3 length equals 16 residues. Per germline, CDR1 SEHNR and CDR2 FQNEAQ (reference sequence). CDR3 in DNA: TGTTCCAGCAGCCCCCCGGGAAGCCAGAAGAACACTGAAGCTTTCTTT. Translation: CSSSPPGSQKNTEAFF. The full variable domain, completed using reference TRBV7-9 and TRBJ1-1, is DTGVSQNPRHKITKRGQNVTFRCDPISEHNRLYWYRQTLGQGPEFLTYFQNEAQLEKSRLLSDRFSAERPKGSFSTLEIQRTEQGDSAMYLCSSSPPGSQKNTEAFFGQGTRLTVV.

The chain has TRBV6-1 and TRBJ1-2; 8 bases match TRBD1. This CDR3 region has 15 residues. The germline V gene encodes CDR1 MNHNS and CDR2 SASEGT. V was clipped by 3 bases and J by 6 bases; unmatched bases: 9. The CDR3 nucleotides read TGTGCCAGCAGTGATAGAACAGGGGGTGGGGATGGCTACACCTTC. This codes for CASSDRTGGGDGYTF.

The V and J genes are TRBV7-9 and TRBJ1-6, with D unclear. V was pared by 1 base and J by 7 bases, with 11 bases between. This CDR3 contains 15 residues. Germline CDR1 and CDR2: SEHNR and FQNEAQ (reference sequence). The CDR3 nucleotides read TGTGCCAGCAGCTTAGGTAGCGCCGAAAATTCACCCCTCCACTTT. Translated, it gives CASSLGSAENSPLHF.

CDR3 in amino acids: CASSVADGENSPLHF. In DNA form, the CDR3 reads TGTGCCAGCAGCGTAGCAGACGGGGAGAATTCACCCCTCCACTTT. The rearrangement uses TRBV9 and TRBJ1-6; D not resolved. The CDR3 is made up of 15 amino acids. CDR1 is SGDLS, CDR2 YYNGEE, per germline. The germline V and J ends were trimmed by 0 bases and 7 bases, with 11 bases remaining between them.

V and J are TRBV5-1 and TRBJ1-4; 9 bases match TRBD1. Germline V gene lookup returns CDR1 SGHRS and CDR2 YFSETQ. CDR3 length: 14 amino acids. With 2 bases clipped from V and 8 bases from J, the junction kept 4 bases outside the gene matches. The DNA of the CDR3 is TGCGCCAGCAGCTTACAGGGGGCGGAGGAAAAACTGTTTTTT. Residues: CASSLQGAEEKLFF. The variable domain in full, with the rest retrieved from reference TRBV5-1 and TRBJ1-4, is KAGVTQTPRYLIKTRGQQVTLSCSPISGHRSVSWYQQTPGQGLQFLFEYFSETQRNKGNFPGRFSGRQFSNSRSEMNVSTLELGDSALYLCASSLQGAEEKLFFGSGTQLSVL.

The chain employs TRBV4-3 and TRBJ1-5, with D possibly TRBD1 on 6 matching bases. V was pared by 0 bases and J by 7 bases, with 10 bases between. From germline, CDR1 is LGHNA and CDR2 YSLEER. This CDR3 has 14 residues. CDR3 coding DNA: TGCGCCAGCAGCCAAGAGGCAGGGGCCCAGCCCCAGCATTTT. Its translation: CASSQEAGAQPQHF.

The chain joins TRBV28 to TRBJ2-3; 9 bases agree with TRBD2. Per germline, CDR1 MDHEN and CDR2 SYDVKM. Unmatched junction bases numbered 17, after V lost 7 bases and J lost 6 bases. CDR3 length: 17 residues. CDR3 protein: CASTPWGSGGVVDTQYF. The CDR3 region has the DNA TGTGCCAGCACCCCGTGGGGTAGCGGGGGAGTGGTGGATACGCAGTATTTT.

This clone has only one observation. The chain joins TRBV10-1 to TRBJ2-3; no firm D call. V was trimmed by 7 bases and J by 3 bases, leaving 11 bases between them. CDR3 size: 13 residues. Germline CDR1 WNHNN, CDR2 SYGVQD (reference sequence). CDR3 residues: CASTERRTDTQYF. CDR3 nucleotides: TGCGCCAGCACCGAACGTCGGACAGATACGCAGTATTTT.

V usage is TRBV2 and J usage is TRBJ2-3; D is ambiguous. Trimming removed 2 bases from V and 6 bases from J, with 15 bases in between. CDR3 length: 15 amino acids. Germline CDR1 is SNHLY and CDR2 is FYNNEI. The DNA for the CDR3 is TGTGCCAGCAGTGAATTTCTGGGCCGTTGGGATACGCAGTATTTT. Encoded protein: CASSEFLGRWDTQYF.

This clone was picked up one time. V usage is TRBV29-1 and J usage is TRBJ2-5; 11 nucleotides align to TRBD1. Germline V gene lookup returns CDR1 SQVTM and CDR2 ANQGSEA. The CDR3 loop spans 13 amino acids. Trimming cost V 6 bases and J 5 bases; bases outside gene matches: 5. The chain's CDR3 is CSVGTGGRETQYF. The CDR3 DNA follows: TGCAGCGTGGGGACAGGGGGTCGGGAGACCCAGTACTTC.

V gene TRBV9 combines with J gene TRBJ1-2; perhaps TRBD1 as D (6 bases). The V and J ends lost 6 bases and 5 bases respectively, with 17 bases between them. CDR1 SGDLS and CDR2 YYNGEE come from the germline V gene. The CDR3 runs to 14 residues. CDR3: CASTGGAEWYGYTF. CDR3 in DNA: TGTGCCAGCACTGGGGGGGCGGAGTGGTATGGCTACACCTTC.

The genes are TRBV4-3 and TRBJ1-1, with a possible D match to TRBD1 (5 bases). Germline assignment: CDR1 LGHNA and CDR2 YSLEER. Trimming took 0 bases from V and 0 from J, leaving 17 bases between them. This CDR3 is 18 amino acids long. The CDR3 nucleotides are TGCGCCAGCAGCCAAGATTTTGACAGTCCCCTCATGAACACTGAAGCTTTCTTT. Protein: CASSQDFDSPLMNTEAFF.

The genes are TRBV7-8 and TRBJ2-2; possibly TRBD2 for D (7 bases). This CDR3 contains 13 residues. V lost 5 bases and J 6 bases, leaving 10 bases between the germline ends. Germline lookup yields CDR1 SGHVS and CDR2 FQNEAQ. CDR3 sequence reads: CASSGEGAGELFF. As DNA, the CDR3 is TGTGCCAGCAGCGGGGAGGGGGCCGGGGAGCTGTTTTTT.

The chain recombines TRBV28 with TRBJ2-7; tentatively, D is TRBD1 (6 bases). Germline CDR1 reads MDHEN; CDR2 reads SYDVKM. The germline V and J ends were trimmed by 8 bases and 3 bases, with 8 bases remaining between them. The CDR3 sequence is 11 residues long. As DNA, the CDR3 is TGTGCCAGCCAGGGGTTCTACGAGCAGTACTTC. This gives the protein CASQGFYEQYF.